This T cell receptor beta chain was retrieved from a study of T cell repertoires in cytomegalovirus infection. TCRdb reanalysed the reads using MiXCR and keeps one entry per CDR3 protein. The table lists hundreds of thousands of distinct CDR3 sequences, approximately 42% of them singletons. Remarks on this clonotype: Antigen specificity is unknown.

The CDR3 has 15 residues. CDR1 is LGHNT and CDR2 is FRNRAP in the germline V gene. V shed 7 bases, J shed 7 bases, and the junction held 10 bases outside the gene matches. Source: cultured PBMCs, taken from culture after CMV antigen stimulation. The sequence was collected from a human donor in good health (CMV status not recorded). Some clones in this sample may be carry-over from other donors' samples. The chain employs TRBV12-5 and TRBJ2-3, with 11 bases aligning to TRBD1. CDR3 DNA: TGTGCTAGTGACGCACCGGGACAGGGGGGATATACGCAGTATTTT. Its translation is CASDAPGQGGYTQYF.